The present entry profiles one TCR beta chain with its context. Its antigen remains unidentified. Qualities for individual bases were not recorded, and no much larger clone is one base off. The data were obtained in a study of CD4 T cells in relation to SARS-CoV-2 and coronaviruses (dated by TCRdb to about 2021). Regarding the research as a whole: In the ViraFEST assay, PBMCs were cultured with antigen for around eleven days, after which TCR beta CDR3s were sequenced to identify antigen-specific clonal expansions. An HIV-1 Nef peptide pool or a no-peptide culture served as the negative reference condition. HLA restriction was mapped for shared crossreactive spike epitopes using patient-derived lymphoblastoid cell lines. Memory CD4+ T cell crossreactivity between SARS-CoV-2 and common cold coronavirus spike proteins was assessed at the TCR clonotype level in the study. The Adaptive Biotechnologies TCR-sequencing kit was used to sequence samples from three pre-COVID donors and the naive versus memory experiments, while other data came from Illumina-based sequencing. For other donors in the study, expansion assays were sequenced with a different, Illumina-based TCR-beta assay.

Overall study outcomes, separate from this receptor: Pre-pandemic and post-infection samples were not both contributed by any donor, so tracing of the source of pre-existing responses was limited. Memory CD4+ clonotypes crossrecognizing SARS-CoV-2 and at least one common cold coronavirus spike were found in about 61% of donors. Crossreactive clones showed significantly weaker SARS-CoV-2-driven expansion than monoreactive clones, consistent with antigenic imprinting. The study was limited by small numbers of patients and tested TCRs. Because the crossreactivity analysis focused on spike protein, crossreactivity against other viral proteins was not assessed.

CD4+ T cells from unexposed donors were collected before the COVID-19 pandemic (2011-2018). After around 10 days of culture, CD4+ T cells were isolated with the EasySep CD4+ T cell isolation kit. Unexposed donor CD4+ T cells were tested for reactivity to SARS-CoV-2 S and N and four common cold coronavirus spike pools, as cell number allowed. PBMCs were cultured at approximately 2 million per well in IMDM supplemented with about 5.3% human AB serum and 9 to 10 IU/ml IL-2. Half of the culture medium was replaced with fresh IL-2-containing medium on days 3 and 7. In general, triplicate replicate wells were used for every peptide culture condition. Leukapheresis product for the unexposed donors was bought commercially. Ficoll-Paque PLUS gradient centrifugation was used to isolate PBMCs from leukapheresis product or whole blood. PBMCs were either cryopreserved at -140°C or used fresh in the expansion assay. The QIAamp Micro DNA Kit was used to extract genomic DNA from the CD4+ T cells.

From a lookup of the germline V gene, CDR1 and CDR2 are MNHEY and SVGAGI. The junction shows trimming of 6 bases on V and 5 bases on J, plus 13 bases between the germline ends. There are 13 amino acids in the CDR3, from cysteine to phenylalanine inclusive. Solely the CDR3 DNA is kept, with 39 bases framed from the first base. Preparation of the library involved the immunoSEQ multiplex PCR assay. Per the authors' processing: During preprocessing, nonproductive sequences were removed, as were CDR3s that did not start with C, did not end with F or W, or were shorter than 7 amino acids. The MANAFEST web app identified antigen-specific clonotypes based on expansion compared with the reference and other culture wells. A clone was considered positive if the clone showed significant expansion compared with the reference culture in 2 of 3 replicate wells at an FDR below 0.05. Positive clones also required significant expansion versus all other tandem wells and an odds ratio above 5. After three terminal residues were trimmed from each end, CDR3 homology was quantified as pairwise Levenshtein distance using the stringdist R package. Imported from immuneACCESS, the table was reduced by TCRdb to in-frame sequences with V and J called. These copies leave out some clones; in studies compared against another copy, an unresolved V gene accounts for under half, and the cause of the remainder is not known. V and J calls and clone size are those listed in that table; D and trimming were worked out from the DNA. The sample profile shows roughly 14,000 clones; about 78% of them were found once. The top ten clones comprise around 19% of the sample.

Source material: CD4+ T cells from PBMCs, cultured in vitro. The chain employs TRBV6-5 and TRBJ2-5; the D gene is possibly TRBD1, with 6 bases matching. This TCR came from a human donor in good health. The sequence in DNA is TGTGCCAGCAGCAGGGGACAAGGGGAGACCCAGTACTTC. It specifies CASSRGQGETQYF.